The 10 T cell receptor beta chains presented below share a single source sample, sequenced in a study of blood T cell repertoires in COVID-19. TCRdb's copy holds only in-frame clones and misses some; the assay was immunoSEQ multiplex PCR. The data contain approximately 330,000 clones, around 85% of them singletons. Material: PBMCs or T cells enriched from blood (not recorded which). These receptors were obtained from a middle-aged woman with acute COVID-19.

The chain has TRBV25-1 and TRBJ1-5, with 8 nucleotides matching TRBD1. Per the germline V gene, CDR1 is MGHDK and CDR2 is SYGVNS. CDR3 length: 14 residues. With V trimmed by 5 bases and J by 2 bases, 2 bases remained unmatched. CDR3 DNA sequence: TGTGCCAGCAGTACGACAGGGGGCAATCAGCCCCAGCATTTT. Translation: CASSTTGGNQPQHF.

This chain links TRBV15 with TRBJ1-2; no definite D call. The V gene lost 8 bases and the J gene lost 6 bases, with 10 bases spanning the gap. Germline V CDR1 and CDR2: LNHNV, YYDKDF (reference sequence). The CDR3 consists of 11 residues. In nucleotides, the CDR3 is TGTGCCACCTCTGCGGCGAATGGCTACACCTTC. Protein sequence: CATSAANGYTF.

J is TRBJ2-3 and V is TRBV14; a weak D match, TRBD1 (7 bases). CDR3 length equals 17 residues. The V gene's germline CDR1 is SGHDN and CDR2 FVKESK. Deletions cut 4 bases from V and 0 bases from J, with 17 bases between. DNA for the CDR3: TGTGCCAGCAGCCCCCACCCAGGGGGAGGTAGCACAGATACGCAGTATTTT. The encoded protein is CASSPHPGGGSTDTQYF.

The genes are TRBV18 and TRBJ1-5; a weak D match, TRBD1 (5 bases). Trimming removed 1 base from V and 5 bases from J, with 18 bases in between. This CDR3 has 17 amino acids. Per germline, CDR1 KGHSH and CDR2 LQKENI. In DNA, the CDR3 is TGTGCCAGCTCACCACGGCTTCAAATTACAGGCGATCAGCCCCAGCATTTT. Translated: CASSPRLQITGDQPQHF. Full variable domain (missing parts from reference TRBV18 and TRBJ1-5): NAGVMQNPRHLVRRRGQEARLRCSPMKGHSHVYWYRQLPEEGLKFMVYLQKENIIDESGMPKERFSAEFPKEGPSILRIQQVVRGDSAAYFCASSPRLQITGDQPQHFGDGTRLSIL.

The chain carries TRBV4-2 and TRBJ2-1, with TRBD2 matching over 12 bases. This CDR3 has 16 residues. V lost 4 bases to trimming and J lost 5 bases; unmatched junction nucleotides: 6. The germline CDR1 and CDR2 sequences are LGHNA and YNFKEQ. The CDR3 bases are TGTGCCAGCAGCCCCTTACTAGCGGGGGGCGACAATGAGCAGTTCTTC. This translates into CASSPLLAGGDNEQFF.

The chain has TRBV2 and TRBJ1-5, with a possible D match to TRBD1 (6 bases). The CDR3 is 14 residues long. Trimming took off 6 bases at V and 4 bases at J, with 13 bases between the two ends. The V gene's germline CDR1 is SNHLY and CDR2 FYNNEI. The CDR3 region has the DNA TGTGCCAGCAGGCCAGGGGTACGTAATCAGCCCCAGCATTTT. The encoded protein is CASRPGVRNQPQHF.

The count of this clone is one. V and J are TRBV19 and TRBJ1-3, with a tentative D call TRBD1 (5 bases). Trimming left V 3 bases short and J 6 bases short, with 15 bases between. The germline gives CDR1 LNHDA, CDR2 SQIVND (reference sequence). There are 15 residues in the CDR3. CDR3 amino acids: CASSIVWGLENTIYF. DNA for the CDR3: TGTGCCAGTAGTATTGTCTGGGGACTGGAAAACACCATATATTTT.

The chain employs TRBV27 and TRBJ2-2; TRBD2 aligns across 10 bases. CDR3 length: 16 residues. Germline CDR1 is MNHEY and CDR2 is SMNVEV (reference sequence). The ends lost 5 bases at V and 5 bases at J; junction bases unmatched: 8. CDR3 DNA sequence: TGTGCCAGCAGTCCATTAGCGGGAGGTGAGACCGGGGAGCTGTTTTTT. The encoded protein is CASSPLAGGETGELFF.

The chain couples TRBV27 to TRBJ1-5, with unresolved D. This CDR3 is built from 12 residues. Germline V gene data show CDR1 as MNHEY and CDR2 as SMNVEV (reference sequence). Trimming left V 6 bases short and J 0 bases short, with 3 bases between. The CDR3 nucleotides are TGTGCCAGCAGCGGTAGCAATCAGCCCCAGCATTTT. This encodes CASSGSNQPQHF.

This clone was seen a few times. The chain recombines TRBV10-1 with TRBJ2-7; 7 bases fit TRBD1. Germline CDR1 and CDR2: WNHNN and SYGVQD (reference sequence). CDR3 length equals 15 residues. The J segment lost 5 bases and the V segment lost 6 bases, leaving 13 bases of the junction unmatched. The CDR3, as DNA: TGCGCCAGCAGCGCTACGCCCACTACAGGGGACGAGCAGTACTTC. It is translated as CASSATPTTGDEQYF.